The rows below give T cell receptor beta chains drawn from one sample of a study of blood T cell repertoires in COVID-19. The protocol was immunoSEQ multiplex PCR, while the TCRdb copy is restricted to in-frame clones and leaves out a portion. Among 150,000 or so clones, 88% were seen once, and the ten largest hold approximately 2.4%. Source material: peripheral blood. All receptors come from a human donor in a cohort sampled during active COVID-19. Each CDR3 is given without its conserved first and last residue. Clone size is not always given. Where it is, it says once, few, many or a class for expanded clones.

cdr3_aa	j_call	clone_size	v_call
ASSLGRGETQY	TRBJ2-5	.	TRBV7-6
ASSLDPQGAYGYT	TRBJ1-2	.	TRBV11-2
ASSLRQGATDTQY	TRBJ2-3	once	TRBV7-2
ASSLTGSSYNEQF	TRBJ2-1	.	TRBV11-3
ASSVGLAGGNEQF	TRBJ2-1	.	TRBV9
ASSEYGAGNQPYGYT	TRBJ1-2	.	TRBV25-1
ASSLGEQGYYGYT	TRBJ1-2	.	TRBV5-1
ASSLAGTAGWETQY	TRBJ2-5	.	TRBV5-5
SGQSNEKLF	TRBJ1-4	.	TRBV29-1
ASSHRDRVYEQY	TRBJ2-7	.	TRBV4-3
ASSLIAGEIDTQY	TRBJ2-3	.	TRBV6-2/TRBV6-3
ASSAAGGGGPEQY	TRBJ2-7	.	TRBV6-6
ASSSYTDTQY	TRBJ2-3	.	TRBV7-2
ASSFLPGATYEQY	TRBJ2-7	.	TRBV5-5
TSSRGLTRSYNEQF	TRBJ2-1	once	TRBV3-1/TRBV3-2
ASSPQASGGAFEAF	TRBJ1-1	.	TRBV18
ASSLGRRYGGYVEAF	TRBJ1-1	.	TRBV28
ASSPGMNTEAF	TRBJ1-1	.	TRBV7-6
ASTPGRDEKLF	TRBJ1-4	few	TRBV19
ASSLGALTGREETQY	TRBJ2-5	.	TRBV5-1
ASSIWGVSNQPQH	TRBJ1-5	.	TRBV19
AISEDTGATVGYQPQH	TRBJ1-5	.	TRBV10-3
AWSVRRGHNSPLH	TRBJ1-6	.	TRBV30
ASGRQDQNYGYT	TRBJ1-2	.	TRBV12-5
ASSPRGAGGKSEQF	TRBJ2-1	.	TRBV11-3
ASSWPEGVSSYEQY	TRBJ2-7	.	TRBV6-6
ASGGGSGRMAGELF	TRBJ2-2	.	TRBV2
ASREGPDTEAF	TRBJ1-1	.	TRBV9
ASSPDRVGYT	TRBJ1-2	.	TRBV7-2
ASSLDRNNEQF	TRBJ2-1	.	TRBV6-5
ASRRGSGSWQETQY	TRBJ2-5	.	TRBV2
ASREPGGSYEQY	TRBJ2-7	.	TRBV6-5
ASSYHSGTGSYEQY	TRBJ2-7	few	TRBV6-2/TRBV6-3
ASSPRGQSYEQY	TRBJ2-7	.	TRBV27
ASSVGDANTGELF	TRBJ2-2	.	TRBV9
ASSLDGQPSTDTQY	TRBJ2-3	once	TRBV5-1
ASSEEIQRTGLQETQY	TRBJ2-5	.	TRBV25-1